This T cell receptor beta chain stems from a study of blood T cell repertoires in COVID-19. Germline V gene lookup returns CDR1 MNHEY and CDR2 SVGAGI. V lost 5 bases, J lost 5 bases, and 6 bases stayed unmatched. CDR3 length equals 14 residues. The method was immunoSEQ multiplex PCR; TCRdb's version includes in-frame clones alone and lacks a portion of them. The table shows 150,000 to 200,000 clones, with approximately 82% occurring only once. Participants were aged about 18 to 100 years from about two dozen US areas. V is TRBV6-5 and J is TRBJ2-7; TRBD1 aligns across 10 bases. The sample was PBMCs or T cells enriched from blood (not recorded which). The sequence was obtained from a woman aged 55-69 years with acute COVID-19. The chain's CDR3 is CASSRDRGTHEQYF. CDR3 coding DNA: TGTGCCAGCAGTAGGGACAGGGGAACCCACGAGCAGTACTTC.